The T cell receptor beta chain under discussion was sequenced for a study of blood T cell repertoires in COVID-19. Across the study: The origin of the acute and convalescent COVID-19 samples was the United States, Italy and Spain. In each case, the material was cDNA or gDNA derived from T cells, B-cell-depleted T cells, or PBMCs.

Original analysis: The assay estimated nucleated cells by amplifying reference gene primers. The data were produced by immunoSEQ multiplex PCR, yet TCRdb's version contains in-frame clones alone and is incomplete. V and J calls and clone size come straight from that table; D and trimming were deduced from the DNA. The table shows more than 80,000 clones, with around nine tenths occurring only once. CDR3 length: 17 residues. Trimming cost V 5 bases and J 2 bases; bases outside gene matches: 13. CDR1 and CDR2 (germline): SGHTA, FQGTGA. Sequencing input: peripheral blood. This clonotype was obtained from an elderly man with acute or convalescent COVID-19. The J gene is TRBJ2-5, the V gene TRBV7-3, with 8 bases lining up with TRBD2. The CDR3 reads CASSDKVPTSAQETQYF. CDR3 DNA sequence: TGTGCCAGCAGCGATAAAGTGCCGACTAGCGCTCAAGAGACCCAGTACTTC. Looking up the rest from reference TRBV7-3 and TRBJ2-5 gives the full variable domain: GAGVSQTPSNKVTEKGKYVELRCDPISGHTALYWYRQSLGQGPEFLIYFQGTGAADDSGLPNDRFFAVRPEGSVSTLKIQRTERGDSAVYLCASSDKVPTSAQETQYFGPGTRLLVL.